This T cell receptor (beta chain) originates from a study of shared clonotypes between healthy human individuals. Study details: Donors had three CD4 naive, three CD4 memory, two CD8 naive and one CD8 memory plate apiece.

Libraries were prepared by immunoSEQ multiplex PCR; TCRdb keeps only in-frame clonotypes and omits some of them. The top ten hold around 0.29% of the sample, which has roughly 410,000 clones, around 96% seen once. CDR3 length: 15 residues. V lost 4 bases to trimming and J lost 6 bases, with 15 bases between them. In germline, CDR1 is SEHNR, CDR2 FQNEAQ (reference sequence). The origin of this receptor is a man under 40 in good health. This chain links TRBV7-9 with TRBJ2-2; D possibly uses TRBD1 or TRBD2 (5 bases each). Sequenced sample: memory CD8+ T cells sorted from blood. This sample's subset: CD45RO+ cells pooled with CCR7-negative TemRA cells. CDR3 DNA: TGTGCCAGCAGCTCCAAACTAGGGACCCCCGGGGAGCTGTTTTTT. It codes for CASSSKLGTPGELFF.